These 2 T cell receptor beta chains share one sample of origin, sequenced in a study of technical replicates of blood from a few donors. The data were produced by immunoSEQ multiplex PCR, yet TCRdb's version contains in-frame clones alone and is incomplete. The sample shows some 73,000 clones, around nine tenths of them seen only once. Material for sequencing was PBMCs. The origin of the receptors is a human donor in good health. Some clones in this sample may be carry-over from other donors' samples.

The chain joins TRBV7-8 to TRBJ2-1; 9 bases align to TRBD2. The CDR3 length is 16 residues. The germline V gene encodes CDR1 SGHVS and CDR2 FQNEAQ. The V and J ends lost 1 base and 3 bases, in that order; junction bases with no gene match: 4. This CDR3 is CASSLDRLAVYNEQFF. In nucleotides, the CDR3 is TGTGCCAGCAGCTTAGATCGACTAGCGGTCTACAATGAGCAGTTCTTC. Looking up the rest from reference TRBV7-8 and TRBJ2-1 gives the full variable domain: GAGVSQSPRYKVAKRGQDVALRCDPISGHVSLFWYQQALGQGPEFLTYFQNEAQLDKSGLPSDRFFAERPEGSVSTLKIQRTQQEDSAVYLCASSLDRLAVYNEQFFGPGTRLTVL.

The rearrangement links TRBV18 to TRBJ2-1; tentatively, D is TRBD2 (6 bases). Trimming cost V 9 bases and J 8 bases, with 17 bases left between them. The CDR3 is made up of 13 amino acids. Germline CDR1 and CDR2: KGHSH and LQKENI. This chain's CDR3 is CASSGTPGYEQFF. In DNA form, the CDR3 reads TGTGCCAGTTCGGGGACTCCGGGATATGAGCAGTTCTTC.